This TCR beta chain was retrieved from a study of CD8+CD57+ T cells in acquired aplastic anemia. This clonotype was detected ten times or more. Using genomic DNA as the template, TCR beta VDJ and CDR3 profiling was carried out. TCRdb ran MiXCR on the reads and lists one entry per CDR3 protein. The table records about 420,000 distinct CDR3 sequences, 55% to 70% of them present only once. V lost 8 bases, J lost 4 bases, and 14 bases lay in between. The CDR3 loop spans 13 amino acids. The germline gives CDR1 MNHEY, CDR2 SVGAGI. The V and J genes are TRBV6-5 and TRBJ1-2; D may be TRBD1 (5 bases). The clonotype originates from a human donor in good health, serving as a control. Input material: sorted CD4+, CD8+, or CD8+CD57+ T cells (not recorded which) from PBMCs. For the CDR3, the DNA is TGTGCCAGCGGGGAGAGGGGCAGCTATGGCTACACCTTC. Translation gives CASGERGSYGYTF.